One and the same sample provided the 30 T cell receptor beta chains below, sequenced in a study of T cell changes during pregnancy in multiple sclerosis. Clones were sequenced by immunoSEQ multiplex PCR, and TCRdb holds only the in-frame ones, with some missing. The profile covers approximately 89,000 clones, with about 94% appearing a single time and roughly 0.81% taken by the ten largest. The specimen was peripheral blood, collected in the third trimester of pregnancy. The receptors come from a female donor with multiple sclerosis, enrolled in a pregnancy study.

The V call is TRBV30, the J call TRBJ1-1, with 7 bases aligning to TRBD1. The length of the CDR3 is 13 residues. Germline V gene data show CDR1 as GTSNPN and CDR2 as SVGIG (reference sequence). With 3 bases clipped from V and 0 bases from J, the junction kept 1 base outside the gene matches. CDR3: CAWRDRLNTEAFF. For the CDR3, the DNA is TGTGCCTGGAGGGACAGGTTGAACACTGAAGCTTTCTTT. The complete variable domain, with remaining parts taken from reference TRBV30 and TRBJ1-1, reads SQTIHQWPATLVQPVGSPLSLECTVEGTSNPNLYWYRQAAGRGLQLLFYSVGIGQISSEVPQNLSASRPQDRQFILSSKKLLLSDSGFYLCAWRDRLNTEAFFGQGTRLTVV.

V gene TRBV2 combines with J gene TRBJ2-3, with D possibly matching TRBD1 (7 bases). V lost 8 bases, J lost 5 bases, and 20 bases lay in between. Germline V CDR1 and CDR2: SNHLY, FYNNEI. The CDR3 has 15 residues. The CDR3 DNA follows: TGTGCCAGCCGCCAAAACTTCCAGGGGGGAGATACGCAGTATTTT. Translated: CASRQNFQGGDTQYF.

This clone occurred once. The gene calls are TRBV2 and TRBJ1-1; possibly TRBD1 for D (6 bases). Germline CDR1 and CDR2: SNHLY and FYNNEI. The V gene lost 3 bases and the J gene lost 1 base, with 12 bases spanning the gap. The CDR3 is 15 residues long. CDR3: CASSDGGAGNTEAFF. In DNA, the CDR3 is TGTGCCAGCAGTGACGGGGGGGCCGGGAACACTGAAGCTTTCTTT.

The rearrangement uses TRBV6-6 and TRBJ2-3, with 8 positions matching TRBD2. The CDR3 is 16 amino acids. V trimming: 7 bases; J trimming: 4 bases; junction bases outside the gene matches: 13. The germline CDR1 and CDR2 sequences are MNHNY and SVGAGI (reference sequence). The CDR3 region has the DNA TGTGCCAGCACCGCGCGGTTAGCGGGATTGGCAGATACGCAGTATTTT. It specifies CASTARLAGLADTQYF.

A single count supports this clone. This chain links TRBV6-4 with TRBJ2-3, with D possibly matching TRBD2 (6 bases). Germline V CDR1 and CDR2: MRHNA, SNTAGT. The CDR3 is made up of 16 amino acids. Trimming left V 3 bases short and J 8 bases short, with 21 bases between. The CDR3 coding sequence is TGTGCCAGCAGTGAATTGGCGGAGGGGCCGCTCGGTACGCAGTATTTT. Its protein is CASSELAEGPLGTQYF.

This clone has only one observation. The chain is built from TRBV6-6 and TRBJ2-1, with D uncertain. Germline V gives CDR1 MNHNY, CDR2 SVGAGI (reference sequence). V was trimmed by 8 bases and J by 4 bases, leaving 9 bases between them. This CDR3 is built from 12 residues. In nucleotides, the CDR3 is TGTGCCAGCCGGTCTAGGTACAATGAGCAGTTCTTC. It codes for CASRSRYNEQFF.

The V and J genes are TRBV5-8 and TRBJ2-1; TRBD1 matches 11 bases. J gave up 4 bases and V 5 bases, and 5 bases lay outside the gene matches. Per the germline V gene, CDR1 is SGHTS and CDR2 is YDEGEE. The CDR3 is 15 residues long. For the CDR3, the DNA is TGTGCCAGCAGACCGGGACAGGGGGAGTACAATGAGCAGTTCTTC. Its translation: CASRPGQGEYNEQFF.

This clone was seen just once. The chain has TRBV7-9 and TRBJ2-7, with 7 positions matching TRBD1. CDR3 length: 14 residues. Germline assignment: CDR1 SEHNR and CDR2 FQNEAQ (reference sequence). The V segment lost 5 bases and the J segment 2 bases; nucleotides outside the gene matches: 6. This CDR3 is CASSPGQRTYEQYF. In nucleotides, the CDR3 is TGTGCCAGCAGCCCGGGACAGAGAACCTACGAGCAGTACTTC.

The rearrangement uses TRBV5-5 and TRBJ2-3; D is unclear. The CDR3 runs 17 residues. Trimming stripped 0 bases from V and 0 bases from J, with 14 bases between. CDR1 is SGHKS and CDR2 is YYEKEE in the germline V gene (reference sequence). CDR3 nucleotide sequence: TGTGCCAGCAGCTTGGAGTTTAACGTACTTAGCACAGATACGCAGTATTTT. Translation gives CASSLEFNVLSTDTQYF.

The chain carries TRBV19 and TRBJ1-3, with 8 positions matching TRBD1. The CDR3 runs 17 residues. CDR1 and CDR2 (germline): LNHDA, SQIVND (reference sequence). Trimming cost V 2 bases and J 4 bases; bases outside gene matches: 10. The CDR3 coding sequence is TGTGCCAGTAGTATACGGGGGCAGGGGGCGTACGGAAACACCATATATTTT. The encoded protein is CASSIRGQGAYGNTIYF.

The chain recombines TRBV5-1 with TRBJ1-6, with TRBD1 matching over 7 bases. The junction had 4 bases not matched to a gene; V was cut back by 3 bases and J by 7 bases. Germline values: CDR1 SGHRS, CDR2 YFSETQ. This CDR3 region has 14 residues. The CDR3 spells CASSSGTENSPLHF. DNA for the CDR3: TGCGCCAGCAGCTCTGGGACAGAAAATTCACCCCTCCACTTT.

The chain is built from TRBV19 and TRBJ2-3; 7 bases are shared with TRBD2. V was clipped by 5 bases and J by 1 base; unmatched bases: 12. This CDR3 has 17 amino acids. Looked up from germline, CDR1 is LNHDA and CDR2 is SQIVND (reference sequence). CDR3 residues: CASSARTSTARTDTQYF. CDR3 coding DNA: TGTGCCAGTAGTGCCCGGACTAGTACCGCTCGCACAGATACGCAGTATTTT.

J is TRBJ1-1 and V is TRBV19, with D possibly matching TRBD1 (6 bases). Trimming took off 5 bases at V and 1 base at J, with 11 bases between the two ends. The CDR3 is 14 residues long. The germline gives CDR1 LNHDA, CDR2 SQIVND (reference sequence). CDR3: CASSPGAWNTEAFF. The CDR3 region has the DNA TGTGCCAGTAGTCCAGGGGCCTGGAACACTGAAGCTTTCTTT.

This chain links TRBV27 with TRBJ1-5; D is possibly TRBD1 (6 bases). Trimming took off 8 bases at V and 7 bases at J, with 21 bases between the two ends. Germline V gives CDR1 MNHEY, CDR2 SMNVEV (reference sequence). The CDR3 runs to 15 residues. The CDR3 region is CASGLLQGGGQPQHF. Written as DNA, the CDR3 is TGTGCCAGCGGATTATTACAGGGCGGGGGGCAGCCCCAGCATTTT.

CDR3 amino acids: CASSENGRGSNEQFF. DNA for the CDR3: TGTGCCAGCAGTGAAAATGGGAGAGGGAGCAATGAGCAGTTCTTC. This chain connects TRBV6-1 to TRBJ2-1; possibly TRBD2 for D (5 bases). The germline V gene encodes CDR1 MNHNS and CDR2 SASEGT. The CDR3 sequence is 15 residues long. V lost 2 bases and J 6 bases, leaving 14 bases between the germline ends.

V and J are TRBV5-1 and TRBJ2-3; 12 bases match TRBD2. Germline-derived CDR1 and CDR2 are SGHRS and YFSETQ. CDR3 length equals 20 residues. Losses at the gene ends were 5 bases for V and 1 base for J; bases not matched to a gene: 17. CDR3 amino acids: CASRLTARLAGDRGTDTQYF. As DNA, the CDR3 is TGCGCCAGCAGGCTTACGGCGAGACTAGCGGGAGATCGGGGCACAGATACGCAGTATTTT.

This clone was counted a single time. Other nucleotide sequences from this sample produce the same CDR3. V and J are TRBV11-3 and TRBJ2-2; D uncertain. The CDR3 covers 11 residues. V was trimmed by 5 bases and J by 5 bases, leaving 3 bases between them. The germline CDR1 and CDR2 sequences are SGHNT and YENEEA. The CDR3 DNA follows: TGTGCCAGCAGCCGTACCGGGGAGCTGTTTTTT. This encodes CASSRTGELFF.

This chain links TRBV28 with TRBJ2-7; tentative D call: TRBD1 (5 bases). The germline CDR1 and CDR2 sequences are MDHEN and SYDVKM. CDR3 length: 12 amino acids. V was shortened by 9 bases and J by 1 base, with 10 bases between the two germline ends. The DNA of the CDR3 is TGTGCCAGTAGACAGAAGTCCTACGAGCAGTACTTC. It codes for CASRQKSYEQYF.

The rearrangement joins TRBV21-1 to TRBJ2-1; the table assigns TRBD2, which was not confirmed against the DNA. TRBV21-1 is shown as a pseudogene. CDR3 size: 19 residues. As DNA, the CDR3 is TGTGCCAGCAGCAATTCCGGGACTAGCGGGAGAATGGGGTACAATGAGCAGTTCTTC. Protein: CASSNSGTSGRMGYNEQFF.

This sequence joins TRBV5-4 and TRBJ2-7, with TRBD2 identical over 9 bases. CDR3 length: 15 amino acids. After removal of 5 bases from V and 3 bases from J, the junction contained 9 bases not matched to a gene. CDR1 is SGHNT, CDR2 YYREEE, per germline (reference sequence). In nucleotides, the CDR3 is TGTGCCAGCAGTCCCGTAGCGGGAGTATTCTACGAGCAGTACTTC. Translating gives CASSPVAGVFYEQYF.

For this clone: The identical CDR3 is also encoded by other nucleotide sequences in the sample. For the CDR3, the DNA is TGTGCCTGGAGTGTACTGGGGCTGGGGACTGAAGCTTTCTTT. This encodes CAWSVLGLGTEAFF. The rearrangement uses TRBV30 and TRBJ1-1, with a weak D call TRBD1 (5 bases). This CDR3 has 14 residues. Germline assignment: CDR1 GTSNPN and CDR2 SVGIG (reference sequence). With 0 bases removed from V and 5 bases from J, the gap between germline ends came to 13 bases. The whole variable domain, filled in from reference TRBV30 and TRBJ1-1, reads SQTIHQWPATLVQPVGSPLSLECTVEGTSNPNLYWYRQAAGRGLQLLFYSVGIGQISSEVPQNLSASRPQDRQFILSSKKLLLSDSGFYLCAWSVLGLGTEAFFGQGTRLTVV.

J is TRBJ2-7 and V is TRBV7-7, with 7 nucleotides matching TRBD2. Looked up from germline, CDR1 is SSHAT and CDR2 is FNYEAQ (reference sequence). Trimming cost V 2 bases and J 0 bases; bases outside gene matches: 4. The CDR3 sequence is 15 residues long. DNA for the CDR3: TGTGCCAGCAGCTTACACGCGGGGGTCTCCTACGAGCAGTACTTC. Translating gives CASSLHAGVSYEQYF.

The rearrangement uses TRBV12-5 and TRBJ1-5, with D possibly matching TRBD1 (6 bases). This CDR3 region has 16 residues. V shed 7 bases and J shed 5 bases, with 21 bases lying between them. The germline V gene has CDR1 LGHNT and CDR2 FRNRAP. DNA for the CDR3: TGTGCTAGTGCCCTTTCTACCGGGGCAGGGGATCAGCCCCAGCATTTT. Translated, it gives CASALSTGAGDQPQHF. The full variable domain, with the rest looked up from reference TRBV12-5 and TRBJ1-5, is DARVTQTPRHKVTEMGQEVTMRCQPILGHNTVFWYRQTMMQGLELLAYFRNRAPLDDSGMPKDRFSAEMPDATLATLKIQPSEPRDSAVYFCASALSTGAGDQPQHFGDGTRLSIL.

This chain links TRBV27 with TRBJ2-7; perhaps TRBD1 as D (8 bases). CDR1 and CDR2 (germline): MNHEY, SMNVEV (reference sequence). This CDR3 contains 13 residues. Trimming took 7 bases from V and 5 from J, leaving 15 bases between them. The CDR3 protein is CASTGQGGDEQYF. DNA of the CDR3: TGTGCCAGCACAGGACAGGGAGGGGACGAGCAGTACTTC.

DNA of the CDR3: TGTGCCAGTAGTGGGGGGACCTATGGCTACACCTTC. Translated: CASSGGTYGYTF. The rearrangement joins TRBV19 to TRBJ1-2, with TRBD1 as a possible D gene (5 bases). V was trimmed by 5 bases and J by 4 bases, leaving 8 bases between them. The CDR3 covers 12 residues. In germline, CDR1 is LNHDA, CDR2 SQIVND (reference sequence). Complete variable domain (other parts from reference TRBV19 and TRBJ1-2): DGGITQSPKYLFRKEGQNVTLSCEQNLNHDAMYWYRQDPGQGLRLIYYSQIVNDFQKGDIAEGYSVSREKKESFPLTVTSAQKNPTAFYLCASSGGTYGYTFGSGTRLTVV.

The V call is TRBV7-2, the J call TRBJ2-2, with D possibly matching TRBD2 (5 bases). Per germline, CDR1 SGHTA and CDR2 FQGNSA. Trimming left V 4 bases short and J 7 bases short, with 13 bases between. There are 14 residues in the CDR3. CDR3: CASSSSPWGGELFF. The CDR3 nucleotides read TGTGCCAGCAGCTCTAGCCCTTGGGGCGGGGAGCTGTTTTTT.

The V gene is TRBV5-1, the J gene TRBJ2-7, with 9 bases that match TRBD1. The CDR3 has 13 amino acids. CDR1 is SGHRS and CDR2 is YFSETQ in the germline V gene. V dropped 5 bases and J dropped 2; count of bases not matched to a gene: 2. CDR3 sequence reads: CASRGQGPYEQYF. The CDR3 region has the DNA TGCGCCAGCAGGGGACAGGGCCCCTACGAGCAGTACTTC.

The rearrangement uses TRBV30 and TRBJ1-2; the D gene is possibly TRBD1 (5 bases). Germline values: CDR1 GTSNPN, CDR2 SVGIG (reference sequence). CDR3 length: 12 amino acids. V dropped 4 bases and J dropped 3 bases, with 9 bases sitting between them. The CDR3 sequence: CAWKGGDYGYTF. The CDR3 nucleotides read TGTGCCTGGAAGGGAGGGGACTATGGCTACACCTTC.

The genes are TRBV6-5 and TRBJ1-3, with TRBD1 matching over 7 bases. J was trimmed by 1 base and V by 2 bases; bases with no gene match: 5. The germline gives CDR1 MNHEY, CDR2 SVGAGI. The CDR3 extends over 16 amino acids. CDR3 region: CASSYTTGASGNTIYF. The CDR3 DNA is TGTGCCAGCAGTTACACCACAGGGGCTTCTGGAAACACCATATATTTT.

V usage is TRBV7-9 and J usage is TRBJ1-2; D not certain. This CDR3 spans 14 amino acids. V gave up 6 bases and J gave up 5 bases, with 16 bases separating them. Germline V lookup: CDR1 SEHNR, CDR2 FQNEAQ (reference sequence). The CDR3 nucleotides are TGTGCCAGCAGTCCCAACGGGTTGAATTATGGCTACACCTTC. This translates into CASSPNGLNYGYTF.